This T cell receptor beta chain derives from a study of CD8+CD57+ T cells in acquired aplastic anemia. At the level of the study: CD4+ and CD8+ cells, once sorted, gave DNA averaging about 3 ug. The average read count for CD4+ cells in healthy donors was 10 million to 12 million. Study-wide points: Between the patient and control groups, CD8+ Simpson's diversity did not differ significantly.

This clonotype was seen many times. Its matching antigen is unknown. The CDR3 is made up of 15 amino acids. The ends were cut back, 3 bases at V and 7 bases at J, with 16 bases in the middle. Germline V gives CDR1 SGDLS, CDR2 YYNGEE. Genomic DNA constituted the template upon which TCR beta VDJ and CDR3 profiling was performed. TCRdb used MiXCR to reprocess the reads, holding one entry per CDR3 protein. The sample holds about 81,000 distinct CDR3 sequences, under 50% seen once. The V and J genes are TRBV9 and TRBJ1-4, with a tentative D call TRBD1 (6 bases). The receptor was derived from a human donor in good health, serving as a control. The sample was sorted CD4+, CD8+, or CD8+CD57+ T cells (not recorded which) from PBMCs. The CDR3 DNA sequence: TGTGCCAGCAGCGGATACAGGGAGGGAAGTGAAAAACTGTTTTTT. Encoded protein: CASSGYREGSEKLFF.